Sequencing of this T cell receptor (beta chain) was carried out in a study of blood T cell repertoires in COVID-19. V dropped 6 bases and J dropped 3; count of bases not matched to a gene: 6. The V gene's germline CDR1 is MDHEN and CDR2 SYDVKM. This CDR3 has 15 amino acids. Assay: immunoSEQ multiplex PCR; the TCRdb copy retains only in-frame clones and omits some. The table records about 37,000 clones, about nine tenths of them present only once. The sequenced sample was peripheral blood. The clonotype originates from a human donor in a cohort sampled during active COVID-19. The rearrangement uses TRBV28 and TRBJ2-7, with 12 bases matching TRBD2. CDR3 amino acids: CASSTLAGGLYEQYF. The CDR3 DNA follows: TGTGCCAGCAGCACACTAGCGGGGGGCCTCTACGAGCAGTACTTC. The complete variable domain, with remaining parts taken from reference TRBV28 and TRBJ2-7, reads DVKVTQSSRYLVKRTGEKVFLECVQDMDHENMFWYRQDPGLGLRLIYFSYDVKMKEKGDIPEGYSVSREKKERFSLILESASTNQTSMYLCASSTLAGGLYEQYFGPGTRLTVT.